These 32 T cell receptor beta chains came from one sample sequenced in a study of neurological immune-mediated disorders. TCRdb analysed the 5' RACE reads with MiXCR anew, one entry per CDR3 protein. Counted here are around 13,000 distinct CDR3 sequences, under 8% occurring once; the ten biggest clones make up roughly a quarter. The sequencing sample was made of CD8+ T cells from blood. These receptors all come from a woman in her forties in good health.

There are many counts of this clonotype. Written as DNA, the CDR3 is TGTGCCAGCAGCCTAGGTGGTGTCAGGTCCTACGAGCAGTACTTC. As protein: CASSLGGVRSYEQYF. J is TRBJ2-7 and V is TRBV5-8; D gene ambiguous. This CDR3 is built from 15 residues. Germline loops: CDR1 SGHTS, CDR2 YDEGEE. Trimming left V 4 bases short and J 1 base short, with 15 bases between.

This clonotype was seen ten or more times. V usage is TRBV7-9 and J usage is TRBJ2-7; 7 nucleotides align to TRBD1. From germline, CDR1 is SEHNR and CDR2 FQNEAQ (reference sequence). The V gene end was trimmed by 4 bases and the J gene end by 2 bases; junction bases not matched to a gene: 5. There are 14 residues in the CDR3. CDR3 loop: CASSSDRVPYEQYF. Written as DNA, the CDR3 is TGTGCCAGCAGCTCAGACAGGGTACCCTACGAGCAGTACTTC.

This clonotype appeared many times. The V gene is TRBV20-1, the J gene TRBJ2-7; D is unclear. The CDR3 spans 12 residues. The V gene lost 7 bases and the J gene lost 0 bases, with 10 bases spanning the gap. Germline V lookup: CDR1 DFQATT, CDR2 SNEGSKA (reference sequence). The CDR3 loop is CSGRDFSYEQYF. The CDR3 nucleotides read TGCAGTGGGCGAGACTTCTCCTACGAGCAGTACTTC.

This clonotype was recorded many times. This could be a read error, since a much larger clone is one nucleotide away. V usage is TRBV9 and J usage is TRBJ1-1; the D is unclear. Per the germline V gene, CDR1 is SGDLS and CDR2 is YYNGEE. CDR3 size: 14 residues. This chain's CDR3 is CANSPLAGNTEAFF. In DNA form, the CDR3 reads TGTGCCAACAGCCCCCTGGCAGGGAACACTGAAGCTTTCTTT.

This clonotype was seen repeatedly, ten times or more. The J gene is TRBJ2-3, the V gene TRBV6-5; 11 bases map to TRBD2. Germline lookup yields CDR1 MNHEY and CDR2 SVGAGI. CDR3 length: 15 amino acids. After removal of 4 bases from V and 6 bases from J, the junction contained 6 bases not matched to a gene. In DNA, the CDR3 is TGTGCCAGCAGTTTGACTAGCGGGATCGAGGATACGCAGTATTTT. Its protein product is CASSLTSGIEDTQYF.

This clonotype qualifies as medium-sized. The gene calls are TRBV28 and TRBJ2-7; TRBD2 might be the D (5 bases). The CDR3 loop spans 15 amino acids. Germline CDR1 is MDHEN and CDR2 is SYDVKM. Deletions cut 5 bases from V and 3 bases from J, with 17 bases between. The CDR3, as DNA: TGTGCCAGCAGTCCTCTACTAGGTTCAGGCTACGAGCAGTACTTC. It translates to CASSPLLGSGYEQYF.

This clonotype was seen a handful of times. J is TRBJ1-5 and V is TRBV12-3 or TRBV12-4; D is unresolved. V was cut by 6 bases and J by 1 base, with 7 bases left in between. The CDR3 length is 13 residues. CDR3 loop: CASREHSNQPQHF. The CDR3 bases are TGTGCCAGCAGGGAGCACAGCAATCAGCCCCAGCATTTT.

This clonotype has ten or more counts. The chain recombines TRBV7-9 with TRBJ2-7, with 10 bases aligning to TRBD2. V lost 6 bases and J lost 3; bases outside the gene matches: 8. The V gene's germline CDR1 is SEHNR and CDR2 FQNEAQ (reference sequence). The CDR3 spans 15 residues. The CDR3 region has the DNA TGTGCCAGCAGTCACACGGGACTAGCGCGCTACGAGCAGTACTTC. Its translation: CASSHTGLARYEQYF.

The gene calls are TRBV29-1 and TRBJ2-1; 10 bases are a match to TRBD2. Germline lookup yields CDR1 SQVTM and CDR2 ANQGSEA. The CDR3 consists of 15 residues. The trim removed 6 bases at V and 4 bases at J, leaving 9 bases unmatched. CDR3 in DNA: TGCAGCGTGGAAAGCGGGAGGGCTGTGTACAATGAGCAGTTCTTC. Translating gives CSVESGRAVYNEQFF.

The J gene is TRBJ2-7, the V gene TRBV15; 16 nucleotides match TRBD2. The CDR3 spans 18 residues. CDR1 and CDR2 from the germline V gene are LNHNV and YYDKDF (reference sequence). The V segment lost 3 bases and the J segment 3 bases; nucleotides outside the gene matches: 8. This CDR3 is CATSSPGLAGGPLYEQYF. CDR3 bases: TGTGCCACCAGCAGCCCGGGACTAGCGGGGGGGCCCCTCTACGAGCAGTACTTC.

The sample holds many counts of this clonotype. J is TRBJ2-7 and V is TRBV11-2; 7 bases map to TRBD2. This CDR3 is 13 amino acids long. CDR1 SGHAT and CDR2 FQNNGV come from the germline V gene. After removal of 4 bases from V and 7 bases from J, the junction contained 7 bases not matched to a gene. DNA of the CDR3: TGTGCCAGCAGCTCCGCCGGGGAGGGGGAGCAGTACTTC. Amino acid sequence: CASSSAGEGEQYF.

This clonotype has at least ten counts. J is TRBJ2-1 and V is TRBV28; 9 bases are shared with TRBD2. The CDR3 is 15 residues long. Germline loops: CDR1 MDHEN, CDR2 SYDVKM. Losses at the gene ends were 10 bases for V and 6 bases for J; bases not matched to a gene: 13. The DNA for the CDR3 is TGTGCCACCCTACCCGAGCGGGAGGCCGTCAATGAGCAGTTCTTC. It is translated as CATLPEREAVNEQFF.

There are many counts of this clonotype. The chain employs TRBV5-1 and TRBJ1-1; 11 bases align to TRBD1. The CDR3 covers 16 residues. The germline gives CDR1 SGHRS, CDR2 YFSETQ. V lost 2 bases, J lost 1 base, and 4 bases stayed unmatched. Written as DNA, the CDR3 is TGCGCCAGCAGCTTTGGGACAGGGGGTAGGAACACTGAAGCTTTCTTT. It translates to CASSFGTGGRNTEAFF. Filled out from reference TRBV5-1 and TRBJ1-1, the complete variable domain reads KAGVTQTPRYLIKTRGQQVTLSCSPISGHRSVSWYQQTPGQGLQFLFEYFSETQRNKGNFPGRFSGRQFSNSRSEMNVSTLELGDSALYLCASSFGTGGRNTEAFFGQGTRLTVV.

This clonotype was recorded at least ten times. The chain couples TRBV20-1 to TRBJ1-2; 10 bases fit TRBD1. With V trimmed by 0 bases and J by 4 bases, 8 bases remained unmatched. This CDR3 has 16 amino acids. Looked up from germline, CDR1 is DFQATT and CDR2 is SNEGSKA (reference sequence). DNA for the CDR3: TGCAGTGCTAGAGACCCAGGGACAGGGGTATTCTATGGCTACACCTTC. Amino acids: CSARDPGTGVFYGYTF.

In its sample, this clonotype was seen many times. The chain recombines TRBV5-1 with TRBJ2-1; 8 bases line up with TRBD2. The CDR3 length is 15 residues. Germline CDR1 reads SGHRS; CDR2 reads YFSETQ. V lost 7 bases to trimming and J lost 0 bases; unmatched junction nucleotides: 6. The CDR3 reads CASSGSGSSYNEQFF. In DNA form, the CDR3 reads TGCGCCAGCTCTGGGAGCGGGAGCTCCTACAATGAGCAGTTCTTC.

In its sample, this clonotype was seen many times. This chain joins TRBV10-3 and TRBJ1-4; perhaps TRBD1 as D (6 bases). V was cut by 9 bases and J by 7 bases, with 15 bases left in between. The length of the CDR3 is 13 residues. Germline loops: CDR1 ENHRY, CDR2 SYGVKD. CDR3 region: CAISRGGFEKLFF. CDR3 nucleotides: TGTGCCATTTCAAGAGGGGGATTTGAAAAACTGTTTTTT.

This clonotype has a count of ten or more. The chain links TRBV20-1 to TRBJ2-3, with TRBD2 as a possible D gene (6 bases). The CDR3 covers 15 residues. CDR1 is DFQATT and CDR2 is SNEGSKA in the germline V gene (reference sequence). Trimming pared 4 bases from V and 2 bases from J, leaving 16 bases between. The CDR3 region has the DNA TGCAGTGCTACCGACCTAGCGATTCACACAGATACGCAGTATTTT. This codes for CSATDLAIHTDTQYF.

The rearrangement uses TRBV20-1 and TRBJ2-3; no definite D call. V was cut by 5 bases and J by 8 bases, with 11 bases left in between. The CDR3 is 11 residues long. Germline-derived CDR1 and CDR2 are DFQATT and SNEGSKA (reference sequence). CDR3 sequence: CSALESPTQYF. CDR3 bases: TGCAGTGCTTTAGAGTCCCCTACGCAGTATTTT.

There are many counts of this clonotype. The rearrangement links TRBV28 to TRBJ2-1; D not resolved. The germline V gene encodes CDR1 MDHEN and CDR2 SYDVKM. There are 12 residues in the CDR3. The V end was cut by 0 bases, the J end by 7 bases, with 4 bases between. CDR3 amino acids: CASSLWSNEQFF. The CDR3 nucleotides are TGTGCCAGCAGTTTATGGTCAAATGAGCAGTTCTTC.

This clonotype was recorded at least ten times. The chain employs TRBV29-1 and TRBJ2-1; the D is unclear. V shed 2 bases and J shed 3 bases, with 5 bases lying between them. Germline CDR1 and CDR2: SQVTM and ANQGSEA. The CDR3 spans 12 residues. CDR3 nucleotides: TGCAGCGTTGAAAACAGCTACAATGAGCAGTTCTTC. Translated: CSVENSYNEQFF.

This clonotype was picked up many times. The rearrangement uses TRBV7-7 and TRBJ2-5, with D perhaps given as TRBD1 or TRBD2 (6 bases each). CDR1 is SSHAT and CDR2 is FNYEAQ in the germline V gene (reference sequence). The V end was cut by 0 bases, the J end by 5 bases, with 22 bases between. The CDR3 loop spans 18 amino acids. In DNA form, the CDR3 reads TGTGCCAGCAGCTTAGCCGTAGGGGCGGAACTCGGGGGCGAGACCCAGTACTTC. Residues: CASSLAVGAELGGETQYF.

This clonotype was seen repeatedly, ten times or more. Just one base apart from a much larger clone, this may be a read error. The chain combines TRBV6-2 or TRBV6-3 with TRBJ2-3, with 9 bases that match TRBD1. CDR1 MNHEY and CDR2 SVGEGT come from the germline V gene. The V gene end was trimmed by 7 bases and the J gene end by 6 bases; junction bases not matched to a gene: 14. The CDR3 is 16 residues long. CDR3 amino acids: CASNRPLWDRADTQYF. In DNA form, the CDR3 reads TGTGCCAGCAACCGACCGCTTTGGGACAGGGCCGATACGCAGTATTTT.

This clonotype was counted at least ten times. The chain is built from TRBV3-1 and TRBJ2-7; D possibly corresponds to TRBD1 (5 bases). Germline CDR1 is LGHDT and CDR2 is YNNKEL (reference sequence). The CDR3 runs 14 residues. V was pared by 3 bases and J by 3 bases, with 12 bases between. The CDR3 loop reads CASSHQGPFYEQYF. CDR3 DNA: TGTGCCAGCAGCCACCAGGGCCCTTTCTACGAGCAGTACTTC.

By frequency in the sample, this clonotype is medium-sized. The chain has TRBV20-1 and TRBJ2-3; maybe TRBD1 (8 bases). Between the trimmed V and J ends, which lost 6 bases and 3 bases, there was a span of 19 bases. CDR1 is DFQATT and CDR2 is SNEGSKA in the germline V gene (reference sequence). This CDR3 is built from 15 residues. The CDR3 sequence: CSAPGGGSGTDTQYF. DNA for the CDR3: TGCAGTGCCCCAGGGGGCGGGAGCGGGACAGATACGCAGTATTTT.

This clonotype was observed a few times. The chain employs TRBV9 and TRBJ2-5; TRBD1 matches at 7 bases. Germline values: CDR1 SGDLS, CDR2 YYNGEE. This CDR3 spans 13 amino acids. The ends lost 4 bases at V and 5 bases at J; junction bases unmatched: 5. DNA for the CDR3: TGTGCCAGCAGCAAACTACAGGGGGAGACCCAGTACTTC. Translating it yields CASSKLQGETQYF.

The chain links TRBV28 to TRBJ2-1; D is perhaps TRBD2 (6 bases). CDR3 size: 11 residues. Between the trimmed V and J ends, which lost 8 bases and 8 bases, there was a span of 10 bases. CDR1 is MDHEN, CDR2 SYDVKM, per germline. The CDR3 here is CASVSGDEQFF. The CDR3 DNA follows: TGTGCCAGCGTCTCGGGAGATGAGCAGTTCTTC.

This clonotype was counted at least ten times. The rearrangement joins TRBV7-6 to TRBJ2-7, with TRBD2 as a possible D gene (5 bases). Trimming stripped 6 bases from V and 2 bases from J, with 14 bases between. CDR1 is SGHVS, CDR2 FNYEAQ, per germline. This CDR3 spans 14 amino acids. CDR3 nucleotide sequence: TGTGCCAGCAGGTCGGCTAGCAGACCCTACGAGCAGTACTTC. Amino acid sequence: CASRSASRPYEQYF.

This clonotype showed up just once. The junction shows a germline mismatch at one end, possibly a read error. The chain joins TRBV5-5 to TRBJ2-7; D is ambiguous. Germline V gene data show CDR1 as SGHKS and CDR2 as YYEKEE (reference sequence). CDR3 length equals 12 residues. The CDR3 nucleotides read TGTGACAGCAGCTTGGTGGGATACGAGCAGTACTTC. This encodes CDSSLVGYEQYF.

This clonotype was recorded at least ten times. This chain joins TRBV3-1 and TRBJ1-6, with D unresolved. CDR3 length: 16 residues. The germline CDR1 and CDR2 sequences are LGHDT and YNNKEL (reference sequence). Trimming took 4 bases from V and 9 from J, leaving 19 bases between them. This chain's CDR3 is CASSPSPDSGPSPLHF. The CDR3 DNA follows: TGTGCCAGCAGCCCTTCACCGGACTCCGGGCCTTCACCCCTCCACTTT.

This clonotype appeared many times. The chain couples TRBV28 to TRBJ2-1; no definite D call. The CDR3 has 17 amino acids. Germline V gene data show CDR1 as MDHEN and CDR2 as SYDVKM. Trimming pared 2 bases from V and 4 bases from J, leaving 18 bases between. The CDR3 coding sequence is TGTGCCAGCAGTTTAAGGGCCCGCAAGGATCGGTACAATGAGCAGTTCTTC. This translates into CASSLRARKDRYNEQFF.

This clonotype was counted at least ten times. The chain uses TRBV27 and TRBJ2-7; a possible D gene is TRBD2 (5 bases). V dropped 3 bases and J dropped 2 bases, with 11 bases sitting between them. The length of the CDR3 is 14 residues. The germline V gene encodes CDR1 MNHEY and CDR2 SMNVEV (reference sequence). CDR3 bases: TGTGCCAGCAGTTTTTCGGGAACCGCCTACGAGCAGTACTTC. This gives the protein CASSFSGTAYEQYF.

This clonotype was counted ten times or more. V usage is TRBV14 and J usage is TRBJ1-1; D not certain. Germline V gene lookup returns CDR1 SGHDN and CDR2 FVKESK. V lost 2 bases to trimming and J lost 3 bases, with 13 bases between them. CDR3 size: 15 residues. CDR3 coding DNA: TGTGCCAGCAGCCAAAGGTTGGGAGAGGACACTGAAGCTTTCTTT. Amino acid sequence: CASSQRLGEDTEAFF.